The TCR beta chain described here comes from a study of OX40 agonist ivuxolimab in advanced cancers. Looking at the study overall: Patients assigned to dose escalation were diagnosed with hepatocellular carcinoma, melanoma, renal cell or head and neck cancer. In three patients, partial responses were observed, one with hepatocellular carcinoma and two with cutaneous melanoma. General study points: More expanded clones were found, on average, in CD8+ than in CD4+ T cells.

The junction had 2 bases not matched to a gene; V was cut back by 8 bases and J by 7 bases. This CDR3 is 11 amino acids long. Germline V gene data show CDR1 as LNHDA and CDR2 as SQIVND (reference sequence). In regard to this clone: Its target is not known.

TCRdb keeps only in-frame clones here, not all; method: immunoSEQ multiplex PCR. This sample carries about 82,000 clones, more than 85% of them seen once, and the ten largest clones take 2% to 2.5%. The receptor was isolated from an adult with an advanced solid tumor such as melanoma, head and neck, liver or kidney cancer. The chain joins TRBV19 to TRBJ2-3, with TRBD2 identical over 8 bases. The material sequenced was CD4+ or CD8+ T cells sorted from blood, taken in a trial of the OX40 agonist ivuxolimab. CDR3 residues: CASRGGYTQYF. DNA of the CDR3: TGTGCCAGTCGGGGGGGGTATACGCAGTATTTT.